These 10 T cell receptor beta chains originate from one sample sequenced in a study of CD8 T cells in ankylosing spondylitis. Study-wide results and caveats: Seemingly distinctive of ankylosing spondylitis blood was a TCR beta motif formed by eight highly homologous variants.

TCRdb passed the 5' RACE reads through MiXCR, listing each CDR3 protein once. Altogether roughly 670,000 distinct CDR3 sequences are present, under 20% being singletons, with the ten largest covering about 19%. These receptors have no known antigen. Sample: blood, either unsorted or a sorted T cell fraction (not recorded which). The receptor source for this set is a male donor with ankylosing spondylitis.

This clonotype came up many times. The chain has TRBV6-5 and TRBJ1-6; 9 bases map to TRBD1. The length of the CDR3 is 15 residues. V lost 6 bases to trimming and J lost 10 bases; unmatched junction nucleotides: 10. Germline assignment: CDR1 MNHEY and CDR2 SVGAGI. The CDR3 bases are TGTGCCAGCAGACCCCCCGGGACAGGGTTATCACCCCTCCACTTT. This encodes CASRPPGTGLSPLHF.

The table lists this clonotype with a few counts. The V call is TRBV18, the J call TRBJ2-2; D remains unclear. There are 14 residues in the CDR3. The V and J ends lost 3 bases and 0 bases respectively, with 5 bases between them. Germline CDR1 is KGHSH and CDR2 is LQKENI. CDR3 sequence reads: CASSPQANTGELFF. CDR3 DNA: TGTGCCAGCTCACCGCAGGCGAACACCGGGGAGCTGTTTTTT.

This clonotype showed up just a few times. This chain connects TRBV7-6 to TRBJ2-1; tentatively, D is TRBD1 (6 bases). V lost 3 bases and J lost 11, with 14 bases in between. Germline CDR1 reads SGHVS; CDR2 reads FNYEAQ. The CDR3 covers 13 residues. The CDR3 region has the DNA TGTGCCAGCAGCTTTGAGGGGGTGACCAAGCAGTTCTTC. Encoded protein: CASSFEGVTKQFF. The full variable domain, with the rest looked up from reference TRBV7-6 and TRBJ2-1, is GAGVSQSPRYKVTKRGQDVALRCDPISGHVSLYWYRQALGQGPEFLTYFNYEAQQDKSGLPNDRFSAERPEGSISTLTIQRTEQRDSAMYRCASSFEGVTKQFFGPGTRLTVL.

This sequence joins TRBV6-5 and TRBJ1-1; D gene ambiguous. The CDR3 length is 14 residues. Germline CDR1 MNHEY, CDR2 SVGAGI. V lost 6 bases to trimming and J lost 1 base, with 12 bases between them. The CDR3 is CASSYVEANTEAFF. DNA for the CDR3: TGTGCCAGCAGCTATGTTGAGGCGAACACTGAAGCTTTCTTT.

This clonotype was recorded a few times. This sequence joins TRBV12-3 or TRBV12-4 and TRBJ2-7; D is ambiguous. This CDR3 contains 15 residues. Trimming stripped 4 bases from V and 6 bases from J, with 19 bases between. CDR3 coding DNA: TGTGCCAGCAGTTCCCTTGTAGAGCCGAACCGCGAGCAGTACTTC. It specifies CASSSLVEPNREQYF.

This clonotype appeared many times. The chain uses TRBV18 and TRBJ1-1, with a possible D match to TRBD1 (5 bases). The ends were cut back, 8 bases at V and 2 bases at J, with 12 bases in the middle. The germline V gene has CDR1 KGHSH and CDR2 LQKENI. The CDR3 covers 13 residues. CDR3 sequence: CASSRQGNTEAFF. The CDR3 nucleotides read TGTGCCAGCAGCCGTCAGGGTAACACTGAAGCTTTCTTT. The complete variable domain, with remaining parts taken from reference TRBV18 and TRBJ1-1, reads NAGVMQNPRHLVRRRGQEARLRCSPMKGHSHVYWYRQLPEEGLKFMVYLQKENIIDESGMPKERFSAEFPKEGPSILRIQQVVRGDSAAYFCASSRQGNTEAFFGQGTRLTVV.

The chain joins TRBV5-1 to TRBJ2-1, with 10 bases that match TRBD2. The length of the CDR3 is 16 residues. Trimming removed 3 bases from V and 7 bases from J; junction bases left unmatched: 10. Germline V gene sequence: CDR1 SGHRS, CDR2 YFSETQ. The CDR3 DNA is TGCGCCAGCAGCTCCTGGACTAGCGGAGAGGGGAATGAGCAGTTCTTC. It is translated as CASSSWTSGEGNEQFF.

The sample holds one count of this clonotype. V gene TRBV6-2 or TRBV6-3 combines with J gene TRBJ2-2; D gene unclear. The CDR3 runs to 16 residues. Germline loops: CDR1 MNHEY, CDR2 SVGEGT. V was cut by 3 bases and J by 2 bases, with 13 bases left in between. Written as DNA, the CDR3 is TGTGCCAGCAGTTATAAGGTTTCTGTTAACACCGGGGAGCTGTTTTTT. As protein: CASSYKVSVNTGELFF.

The chain is built from TRBV29-1 and TRBJ2-1; TRBD1 aligns across 11 bases. In germline, CDR1 is SQVTM, CDR2 ANQGSEA. The CDR3 covers 15 residues. V lost 7 bases to trimming and J lost 2 bases; unmatched junction nucleotides: 7. CDR3 sequence: CSARGGQGAYNEQFF. CDR3 DNA sequence: TGCAGCGCCCGAGGGGGACAGGGGGCCTACAATGAGCAGTTCTTC.

The table lists this clonotype with a few counts. This chain uses TRBV6-5 with TRBJ2-2; 11 bases agree with TRBD2. The CDR3 runs to 17 residues. Per the germline V gene, CDR1 is MNHEY and CDR2 is SVGAGI. J was trimmed by 6 bases and V by 6 bases; bases with no gene match: 12. CDR3 amino acids: CASSRGTSGRGAGELFF. CDR3 in DNA: TGTGCCAGCAGCCGAGGGACTAGCGGAAGGGGGGCCGGGGAGCTGTTTTTT.